What follows are 30 T cell receptor beta chains derived from one specimen sequenced in a study of blood T cell repertoires in COVID-19. Profiling relied on immunoSEQ multiplex PCR, and the TCRdb table lists in-frame clones only, not all of them. The sample lists some 40,000 clones, approximately 92% seen once, with 0.3% to 0.4% in the top ten. Sequenced input: peripheral blood. These receptors all stem from a man in his fifties or sixties with COVID-19, enrolled during active disease.

The J gene is TRBJ2-7, the V gene TRBV7-9, with TRBD2 matching over 8 bases. This CDR3 has 16 residues. From germline, CDR1 is SEHNR and CDR2 FQNEAQ (reference sequence). Trimming at V came to 2 bases and at J to 0 bases, leaving 6 bases not matched to a gene. The CDR3 DNA follows: TGTGCCAGCAGCTTATTCCCTGCGGGAGGCTCCTACGAGCAGTACTTC. Its translation: CASSLFPAGGSYEQYF.

The chain has TRBV10-3 and TRBJ2-1; TRBD2 matches at 14 bases. In germline, CDR1 is ENHRY, CDR2 SYGVKD. This CDR3 has 14 amino acids. Trimming took 8 bases from V and 6 from J; bases not matched to a gene: 3. CDR3 sequence (DNA): TGTGCCATCTCAGGACTAGCGGGAGGCAATGAGCAGTTCTTC. As protein: CAISGLAGGNEQFF.

V gene TRBV4-3 combines with J gene TRBJ2-3, with D perhaps matching TRBD1 (8 bases). V was shortened by 4 bases and J by 4 bases, with 24 bases between the two germline ends. CDR3 length: 18 amino acids. Germline V gene sequence: CDR1 LGHNA, CDR2 YSLEER. The CDR3 region is CASSRQKGGGDRSDTQYF. The DNA of the CDR3 is TGCGCCAGCAGCCGCCAAAAGGGGGGAGGGGACAGGTCAGATACGCAGTATTTT.

The chain links TRBV6-4 to TRBJ2-1; 7 nucleotides agree with TRBD2. V shed 5 bases and J 2 bases; nucleotides not matched to a gene: 6. CDR1 MRHNA and CDR2 SNTAGT come from the germline V gene. The length of the CDR3 is 15 residues. This chain's CDR3 is CASSPLADPYNEQFF. The CDR3 DNA is TGTGCCAGCAGTCCCCTAGCGGATCCCTACAATGAGCAGTTCTTC.

This sequence joins TRBV12-3 or TRBV12-4 and TRBJ2-7; 8 positions agree with TRBD1. CDR3 length: 12 amino acids. Unmatched junction bases numbered 2, after V lost 6 bases and J lost 4 bases. The CDR3 bases are TGTGCCAGCAGGGGGGACAGGTACGAGCAGTACTTC. Encoded protein: CASRGDRYEQYF.

The sample holds one count of this clone. J is TRBJ1-2 and V is TRBV18; tentative D call: TRBD1 (6 bases). Germline lookup yields CDR1 KGHSH and CDR2 LQKENI. Trimming removed 2 bases at V and 7 bases at J, with 17 bases between. The length of the CDR3 is 15 residues. The CDR3 nucleotides are TGTGCCAGCTCACCAGAACAGGGTGTCGTCGGTGGCTACACCTTC. Its translation: CASSPEQGVVGGYTF. Looking up the rest from reference TRBV18 and TRBJ1-2 gives the full variable domain: NAGVMQNPRHLVRRRGQEARLRCSPMKGHSHVYWYRQLPEEGLKFMVYLQKENIIDESGMPKERFSAEFPKEGPSILRIQQVVRGDSAAYFCASSPEQGVVGGYTFGSGTRLTVV.

The J gene is TRBJ2-1, the V gene TRBV7-2; the match to TRBD2 covers 10 bases. Trimming at V came to 6 bases and at J to 4 bases, leaving 6 bases not matched to a gene. CDR3 length: 15 residues. Germline V gene data show CDR1 as SGHTA and CDR2 as FQGNSA. CDR3 protein: CASSATSGAYNEQFF. Here the CDR3 DNA reads TGTGCCAGCAGTGCCACTAGCGGGGCATACAATGAGCAGTTCTTC.

The rearrangement links TRBV5-4 to TRBJ2-1, with D possibly TRBD2 on 6 matching bases. This CDR3 is built from 14 residues. Looked up from germline, CDR1 is SGHNT and CDR2 is YYREEE (reference sequence). V was pared by 5 bases and J by 5 bases, with 14 bases between. The CDR3 region has the DNA TGTGCCAGCAGTATTAGCGGATATAACAATGAGCAGTTCTTC. The encoded protein is CASSISGYNNEQFF. Looking up the rest from reference TRBV5-4 and TRBJ2-1 gives the full variable domain: ETGVTQSPTHLIKTRGQQVTLRCSSQSGHNTVSWYQQALGQGPQFIFQYYREEENGRGNFPPRFSGLQFPNYSSELNVNALELDDSALYLCASSISGYNNEQFFGPGTRLTVL.

The CDR3 spells CACSRQGAYEQYF. CDR3 coding DNA: TGTGCCTGCTCTCGACAGGGGGCCTACGAGCAGTACTTC. V gene TRBV5-5 combines with J gene TRBJ2-7; 9 nucleotides line up with TRBD1. Germline CDR1 is SGHKS and CDR2 is YYEKEE (reference sequence). The CDR3 spans 13 residues. Trimming at V came to 10 bases and at J to 2 bases, leaving 7 bases not matched to a gene.

V usage is TRBV19 and J usage is TRBJ2-7; 9 nucleotides line up with TRBD1. The CDR3 is 14 amino acids. Germline lookup yields CDR1 LNHDA and CDR2 SQIVND (reference sequence). Trimming took 7 bases from V and 1 from J; bases not matched to a gene: 5. The CDR3 DNA is TGTGCCAGTACCAGGGACAGGGTGTCCTACGAGCAGTACTTC. It is translated as CASTRDRVSYEQYF.

The chain combines TRBV27 with TRBJ1-5; tentatively, D is TRBD1 (6 bases). The CDR3 runs 15 residues. Germline V gives CDR1 MNHEY, CDR2 SMNVEV (reference sequence). Deletions cut 6 bases from V and 4 bases from J, with 16 bases between. The DNA of the CDR3 is TGTGCCAGCAGGAAGGGACAAGTAAATAATCAGCCCCAGCATTTT. It yields the protein CASRKGQVNNQPQHF.

This clone showed up just once. The chain combines TRBV5-1 with TRBJ2-5; 7 nucleotides agree with TRBD2. The CDR3 loop spans 15 amino acids. Germline V gene sequence: CDR1 SGHRS, CDR2 YFSETQ. Trimming took 2 bases from V and 5 from J; bases not matched to a gene: 9. The CDR3 protein is CASSFPGRGRETQYF. The CDR3 DNA follows: TGCGCCAGCAGCTTCCCGGGGAGGGGTCGGGAGACCCAGTACTTC.

This clone has only one observation. This chain connects TRBV6-5 to TRBJ2-1, with a tentative D call TRBD1 (5 bases). CDR3 length equals 13 residues. From germline, CDR1 is MNHEY and CDR2 SVGAGI. Trimming took 2 bases from V and 3 from J, leaving 5 bases between them. CDR3 in DNA: TGTGCCAGCAGTTACGACAGCTACAATGAGCAGTTCTTC. This encodes CASSYDSYNEQFF.

This clone came up once. The chain links TRBV7-3 to TRBJ1-1; D might be TRBD1 (5 bases). CDR3 size: 14 residues. The germline CDR1 and CDR2 sequences are SGHTA and FQGTGA. Trimming took off 2 bases at V and 2 bases at J, with 9 bases between the two ends. CDR3 sequence reads: CASSLGQGNTEAFF. In DNA, the CDR3 is TGTGCCAGCAGCTTAGGGCAGGGAAACACTGAAGCTTTCTTT.

The CDR3 protein is CASSFSQVASYEQYF. The CDR3 bases are TGCGCCAGCAGCTTCTCACAGGTTGCCTCCTACGAGCAGTACTTC. The V gene is TRBV5-1, the J gene TRBJ2-7; D may be TRBD1 (5 bases). The CDR3 consists of 15 residues. Germline-derived CDR1 and CDR2 are SGHRS and YFSETQ. Trimming shortened V by 2 bases and J by 0 bases, and 12 bases separated the two germline ends.

In the case of this clone: Within the sample, other DNA sequences also encode this same CDR3. CDR3 region: CASSPGLAGSYEQYF. The CDR3 coding sequence is TGTGCCAGTAGTCCCGGACTAGCGGGTTCCTACGAGCAGTACTTC. The V gene is TRBV19, the J gene TRBJ2-7; the match to TRBD2 covers 11 bases. Trimming cost V 5 bases and J 1 base; bases outside gene matches: 4. The germline gives CDR1 LNHDA, CDR2 SQIVND (reference sequence). CDR3 length equals 15 residues.

This clone was found once. The chain carries TRBV24-1 and TRBJ2-2, with 9 bases lining up with TRBD1. The CDR3 totals 16 residues. Germline assignment: CDR1 KGHDR and CDR2 SFDVKD. J gave up 1 base and V 5 bases, and 4 bases lay outside the gene matches. DNA of the CDR3: TGTGCCACCAGTGGGCCGGGACAGGGGAACACCGGGGAGCTGTTTTTT. Its protein product is CATSGPGQGNTGELFF.

This clone has a handful of counts. The CDR3, as DNA: TGTGCCACCAGCAGAGTTGGGACAGTCCCTTTTGAAGCTTTCTTT. Residues: CATSRVGTVPFEAFF. The chain is built from TRBV15 and TRBJ1-1, with 7 bases matching TRBD1. In germline, CDR1 is LNHNV, CDR2 YYDKDF (reference sequence). The CDR3 is 15 amino acids. Unmatched junction bases numbered 9, after V lost 1 base and J lost 7 bases.

The chain carries TRBV2 and TRBJ1-4; D gene ambiguous. Germline CDR1 SNHLY, CDR2 FYNNEI. The V end was cut by 6 bases, the J end by 4 bases, with 12 bases between. The CDR3 extends over 14 amino acids. The chain's CDR3 is CASSPAGYNEKLFF. The CDR3, as DNA: TGTGCCAGCAGCCCCGCAGGATATAATGAAAAACTGTTTTTT.

This chain joins TRBV5-8 and TRBJ2-3, with 7 positions matching TRBD2. The CDR3 runs to 15 residues. Germline loops: CDR1 SGHTS, CDR2 YDEGEE. With V trimmed by 8 bases and J by 0 bases, 9 bases remained unmatched. CDR3 region: CASGPSGTSTDTQYF. CDR3 sequence (DNA): TGTGCCAGTGGTCCGAGCGGGACTAGCACAGATACGCAGTATTTT.

V usage is TRBV19 and J usage is TRBJ2-1, with a weak D call TRBD1 (5 bases). Looked up from germline, CDR1 is LNHDA and CDR2 is SQIVND (reference sequence). V dropped 1 base and J dropped 3 bases, with 10 bases sitting between them. The CDR3 runs 15 residues. The CDR3 DNA sequence: TGTGCCAGTAGTATAGGGGGCAATAACTACAATGAGCAGTTCTTC. It translates to CASSIGGNNYNEQFF.

This chain joins TRBV30 and TRBJ1-2, with 10 bases identical to TRBD1. CDR3 length: 14 amino acids. Losses at the gene ends were 3 bases for V and 6 bases for J; bases not matched to a gene: 7. The germline CDR1 and CDR2 sequences are GTSNPN and SVGIG (reference sequence). Here the CDR3 DNA reads TGTGCCTGGAGCGTACCCGGGACAGGGGATGGCTACACCTTC. Translation: CAWSVPGTGDGYTF.

J is TRBJ1-6 and V is TRBV9; the D is unclear. Deletions cut 0 bases from V and 12 bases from J, with 16 bases between. Germline V gives CDR1 SGDLS, CDR2 YYNGEE. The CDR3 is 15 residues long. CDR3 protein: CASSVGQSRREPLHF. Written as DNA, the CDR3 is TGTGCCAGCAGCGTAGGCCAGTCAAGGAGGGAACCCCTCCACTTT.

This rearrangement joins TRBV19 to TRBJ1-3; TRBD1 matches at 7 bases. The germline V gene encodes CDR1 LNHDA and CDR2 SQIVND (reference sequence). The J segment lost 3 bases and the V segment lost 4 bases, leaving 3 bases of the junction unmatched. This CDR3 is built from 14 residues. CDR3 sequence (DNA): TGTGCCAGTAGTACAGGGGGGAGTGGAAACACCATATATTTT. It translates to CASSTGGSGNTIYF.

The CDR3 coding sequence is TGTGCCAGCAGTGAAGTAGGAATTCCCGGACAGGGAGTCACCGGGGAGCTGTTTTTT. This sequence encodes CASSEVGIPGQGVTGELFF. The V gene is TRBV2, the J gene TRBJ2-2; 8 nucleotides match TRBD1. V lost 1 base, J lost 4 bases, and 14 bases stayed unmatched. The CDR3 consists of 19 residues. Germline V gives CDR1 SNHLY, CDR2 FYNNEI.

Turning to this clone: The sample contains more than one DNA sequence encoding this CDR3. This chain's CDR3 is CASSLAGASGRVTDTQYF. CDR3 bases: TGTGCCAGCAGCTTGGCCGGGGCTAGCGGGAGGGTCACAGATACGCAGTATTTT. V gene TRBV5-6 combines with J gene TRBJ2-3, with 12 positions matching TRBD2. Germline-derived CDR1 and CDR2 are SGHDT and YYEEEE. After removal of 0 bases from V and 2 bases from J, the junction contained 7 bases not matched to a gene. The CDR3 length is 18 residues.

The chain has TRBV4-1 and TRBJ2-3; TRBD2 matches at 10 bases. The CDR3 spans 16 residues. Unmatched junction bases numbered 9, after V lost 3 bases and J lost 6 bases. The germline gives CDR1 MGHRA, CDR2 YSYEKL. CDR3 residues: CASSHLRGLASDTQYF. The DNA of the CDR3 is TGCGCCAGCAGCCACCTTAGGGGACTAGCGAGTGATACGCAGTATTTT.

CDR3: CATSRDRRFIEYF. The CDR3 DNA follows: TGTGCCACCAGCAGAGATAGGCGGTTTATCGAGTACTTC. J is TRBJ2-7 and V is TRBV15; D not certain. V lost 0 bases and J 11 bases, leaving 14 bases between the germline ends. The germline CDR1 and CDR2 sequences are LNHNV and YYDKDF (reference sequence). The CDR3 runs 13 residues.

The chain uses TRBV2 and TRBJ2-1, with 7 bases aligning to TRBD2. Trimming at V came to 7 bases and at J to 4 bases, leaving 4 bases not matched to a gene. This CDR3 region has 13 residues. Germline V lookup: CDR1 SNHLY, CDR2 FYNNEI. This chain's CDR3 is CASMGTTYNEQFF. CDR3 DNA: TGTGCCAGCATGGGGACTACATACAATGAGCAGTTCTTC.

This chain links TRBV27 with TRBJ2-1; D possibly corresponds to TRBD2 (5 bases). The germline V and J ends were trimmed by 3 bases and 7 bases, with 13 bases remaining between them. CDR1 and CDR2 (germline): MNHEY, SMNVEV (reference sequence). The CDR3 contains 14 residues. In nucleotides, the CDR3 is TGTGCCAGCAGTTTCGGGGTCACCAGGAATGAGCAGTTCTTC. The encoded protein is CASSFGVTRNEQFF.